This T cell receptor (beta chain) appears in the sequencing data of a study of blood T cell repertoires in COVID-19 (dated by TCRdb to 2018 to 2021). Looking at the study overall: Samples covering the acute and convalescent phases of COVID-19 were provided by collaborators in the United States, Italy and Spain. The samples were drawn from two sources: the first 160 participants of the ongoing ImmuneRACE study, and 1,254 subjects contributed by 6 global collaborators. HLA class I and class II types, where available, came from metadata supplied by the sample provider rather than from assay-based typing. The prospective study material was composed of cDNA or gDNA derived from T cells, B-cell-depleted T cells, or PBMCs. The repertoires were made available in a free public database intended to serve as a resource for research on the immune response to SARS-CoV-2. The sample metadata nearly always contained a de-identified subject ID, COVID-19 status, age in years and sex. Subjects who had been exposed to COVID-19, were actively infected with it, or had recovered from it provided the deeply sampled blood TCRbeta repertoires that made up the dataset. General findings and caveats noted by the study authors: The quantity of clinical and demographic metadata differed by source and by participant and was supplied without curation.

A word on this clone: The target of this receptor is not known. No base-level quality is on record; no much larger clone is a single base apart.

TCRbeta CDR3 regions were amplified from genomic DNA using the immunoSEQ Assay, a bias-controlled multiplex PCR. From the authors' description of their analysis: The number of nucleated cells in each sample was estimated from the amplification of reference gene primers within the assay. To quantify the absolute abundance of each unique TCRbeta CDR3 rearrangement, sequence reads were collapsed and filtered. For each sample, productive Simpson clonality was calculated as the square root of Simpson's diversity index across productive rearrangements. Imported from immuneACCESS, the table was reduced by TCRdb to in-frame sequences with V and J called. These copies leave out some clones; in studies compared against another copy, an unresolved V gene accounts for under half, and the cause of the remainder is not known. The DNA was the basis for D and trimming; V, J and clone size are from that table. The sample table contains 200,000 to 250,000 clones; only one count was recorded for around 85% of them. The ten most abundant clones make up less than 4% of the sample.

Another Seattle source contributed samples from volunteer blood donors who had recovered from COVID-19. Each collaborating institution followed its own protocols to collect whole blood in K2EDTA tubes. For TCRbeta analysis, collaborators shipped samples as frozen whole blood, isolated PBMCs, or DNA extracted from either of those sample types. CDR1 and CDR2 were assigned from the germline V gene as SGHVS and FNYEAQ. The CDR3, from cysteine to phenylalanine, totals 16 residues. Of all the DNA, just the CDR3 is kept, 48 bases in frame from base 1. Trimming at the junction amounts to 1 base on V and 2 bases on J, and the germline ends lie 13 bases apart.

Input material: peripheral blood. The sequence links TRBV7-6 to TRBJ2-3; the D gene is perhaps TRBD2, from 7 matching bases. The receptor was isolated from a woman aged 30 to 39 who had recovered from COVID-19. The base sequence is TGTGCCAGCAGCTTAGTCCGGGGGGCTACCACAGATACGCAGTATTTT. Its coded protein is CASSLVRGATTDTQYF.